The rows below give T cell receptor beta chains drawn from one sample of a study of blood T cell repertoires in COVID-19. Only in-frame clones appear in the TCRdb table, and some are missing; sequencing was by immunoSEQ multiplex PCR. The sample consists of about 240,000 clones, 83% of them appearing once. The sequenced material came from PBMCs or T cells enriched from blood (not recorded which). These receptors all stem from a woman in her thirties or forties who had been exposed to COVID-19. The conserved cysteine and the conserved F or W are not part of the CDR3 here. Clone size is not always given. Where it is, it says once, few, many or a class for expanded clones.

V	size	J	CDR3
TRBV7-2	.	TRBJ2-2	ASSPDTSGRWELF
TRBV5-6	.	TRBJ1-3	ASSFKQGGNTIY
TRBV11-3	.	TRBJ2-3	ASSLDGTSGGTDTQY
TRBV27	.	TRBJ1-3	ASSLSRQGPWDTIY
TRBV14	.	TRBJ2-2	ASSPPRGGRHWNTGELF
TRBV19	.	TRBJ2-3	ASSRQGGGTDTQY
TRBV6-4	.	TRBJ2-3	ASSGTSGADTQY
TRBV3-1/TRBV3-2	.	TRBJ2-5	ASSLWQEETQY
TRBV7-6	.	TRBJ2-7	ASSFRDSSYEQY
TRBV2	.	TRBJ1-2	ATQGGDRYGYT
TRBV4-1	.	TRBJ2-3	ASSQVAAGGRTDTQY
TRBV5-5	.	TRBJ1-6	ASSLDTARGYNSPLH
TRBV24-1	.	TRBJ1-2	ATSDTTTGGVYGYT
TRBV14	.	TRBJ2-5	ASSQRTGGGQETQY
TRBV24-1	few	TRBJ1-2	ATGDRGFFYGYT
TRBV18	.	TRBJ1-2	ASSPDSNGYT
TRBV7-2	.	TRBJ2-7	ASSAGQGGEQY
TRBV11-1	.	TRBJ2-5	ASSSRWGGETQY
TRBV6-2/TRBV6-3	.	TRBJ1-1	ASSSGTGGWVDEAF
TRBV5-1	.	TRBJ2-5	ASSQGTSGGAAETQY
TRBV11-2	.	TRBJ1-6	ASSLGQTVSSPLH
TRBV7-9	.	TRBJ1-2	ASSSGGRGAGDGYT
TRBV29-1	.	TRBJ1-1	SSPGQLNTEAF
TRBV27	.	TRBJ1-2	ASSLTVDYGYT
TRBV12-3/TRBV12-4	.	TRBJ1-5	ASSPPGDQPQH
TRBV3-1/TRBV3-2	.	TRBJ2-3	ASSQIQGVDTQY
TRBV6-6	.	TRBJ2-7	ASSWTGESYEQY
TRBV19	.	TRBJ1-2	ASMRGLGYT
TRBV19	.	TRBJ1-2	ASSGQINYGYT
TRBV18	.	TRBJ1-1	ASSVDRAGNTEAF
TRBV7-9	.	TRBJ1-6	ASSLPGQANSPLH
TRBV30	.	TRBJ2-6	AWSVQQAGANVLT
TRBV19	many	TRBJ1-1	ASSSAGTNTEAF
TRBV28	once	TRBJ2-7	ASSLSGDRGRYEQY
TRBV5-8	.	TRBJ2-4	ASSFWRGDKNIQY
TRBV3-1/TRBV3-2	.	TRBJ2-7	ASSQDGSGGEQY
TRBV7-8	.	TRBJ2-5	ASSLGRGPQETQY
TRBV28	.	TRBJ1-2	ASRSARRGPMQYGRT
TRBV19	.	TRBJ1-1	ASQGQLNTEAF
TRBV6-5	.	TRBJ1-2	ASSYSRTGGSYGYT
TRBV28	.	TRBJ1-1	ASTSGDTEAF
TRBV20-1	.	TRBJ1-5	SASMGQTNQPQH